Below are 32 T cell receptor beta chains sequenced from a single sample in a study of technical replicates of blood from four donors. Clones were sequenced by immunoSEQ multiplex PCR, and TCRdb holds only the in-frame ones, with some missing. In the table there are roughly 90,000 clones, around 90% of which are singletons. The specimen was T cells isolated from PBMCs. These receptors all come from a human donor in good health.

The chain links TRBV7-9 to TRBJ1-2, with D hard to call. Deletions cut 1 base from V and 0 bases from J, with 9 bases between. Germline V CDR1 and CDR2: SEHNR, FQNEAQ (reference sequence). The CDR3 spans 15 residues. The CDR3 sequence is CASSLGTVANYGYTF. CDR3 nucleotides: TGTGCCAGCAGCTTAGGGACTGTAGCTAACTATGGCTACACCTTC.

This chain joins TRBV4-1 and TRBJ1-5; TRBD1 is a possible D gene (6 bases). The CDR3 loop spans 16 amino acids. Per germline, CDR1 MGHRA and CDR2 YSYEKL. Trimming took off 1 base at V and 7 bases at J, with 17 bases between the two ends. The CDR3, as DNA: TGCGCCAGCAGCCAAGGGGGGCCTACTTCGAGGCAGCCCCAGCATTTT. It translates to CASSQGGPTSRQPQHF.

The chain uses TRBV15 and TRBJ2-7; a possible D gene is TRBD1 (6 bases). The V gene's germline CDR1 is LNHNV and CDR2 YYDKDF (reference sequence). The V and J ends lost 3 bases and 4 bases respectively, with 16 bases between them. This CDR3 is built from 15 residues. CDR3 coding DNA: TGTGCCACCAGCAGTCTGAGGGGGAGTGGGTACGAGCAGTACTTC. It encodes CATSSLRGSGYEQYF.

The V call is TRBV28, the J call TRBJ2-7, with D possibly matching TRBD1 (5 bases). The CDR3 is 14 residues long. Germline values: CDR1 MDHEN, CDR2 SYDVKM. The germline V and J ends were trimmed by 6 bases and 0 bases, with 12 bases remaining between them. CDR3 in DNA: TGTGCCAGCAGAATAGGGGATTACTCCTACGAGCAGTACTTC. It codes for CASRIGDYSYEQYF.

This chain uses TRBV6-4 with TRBJ2-6; D perhaps matches TRBD2 (5 bases). This CDR3 contains 19 residues. The germline V gene encodes CDR1 MRHNA and CDR2 SNTAGT. V lost 2 bases and J 0 bases, leaving 17 bases between the germline ends. DNA for the CDR3: TGTGCCAGCAGTGACACTATATTGCACCGGGACTCTGGGGCCAACGTCCTGACTTTC. Translation gives CASSDTILHRDSGANVLTF.

This sequence joins TRBV7-9 and TRBJ1-5, with 7 bases identical to TRBD1. CDR3 length equals 15 residues. From germline, CDR1 is SEHNR and CDR2 FQNEAQ (reference sequence). The V and J ends lost 3 bases and 9 bases, in that order; junction bases with no gene match: 11. CDR3 sequence (DNA): TGTGCCAGCAGCTTCGGACTGGACAGGCCGCGGCCCCAGCATTTT. Protein sequence: CASSFGLDRPRPQHF.

CDR3 sequence: CASSLGDRGFTGELFF. Here the CDR3 DNA reads TGTGCCAGCAGCTTGGGGGACAGGGGTTTCACCGGGGAGCTGTTTTTT. The chain couples TRBV5-4 to TRBJ2-2; 10 bases agree with TRBD1. This CDR3 comprises 16 residues. The germline gives CDR1 SGHNT, CDR2 YYREEE (reference sequence). With V trimmed by 0 bases and J by 4 bases, 3 bases remained unmatched.

The chain couples TRBV10-1 to TRBJ2-3; D is uncertain. This CDR3 has 14 residues. CDR1 is WNHNN and CDR2 is SYGVQD in the germline V gene (reference sequence). V dropped 4 bases and J dropped 0 bases, with 8 bases sitting between them. In DNA, the CDR3 is TGCGCCAGCAGTGGTTCGGAGAGCACAGATACGCAGTATTTT. As protein: CASSGSESTDTQYF.

The chain couples TRBV5-5 to TRBJ1-5, with D tentatively TRBD1 (6 bases). V was clipped by 1 base and J by 6 bases, with 11 bases between them. Germline V gene lookup returns CDR1 SGHKS and CDR2 YYEKEE (reference sequence). CDR3 size: 14 residues. CDR3 loop: CASSLTGLSQPQHF. For the CDR3, the DNA is TGTGCCAGCAGCTTGACAGGGCTCAGTCAGCCCCAGCATTTT.

This clone has a single count. The genes are TRBV14 and TRBJ1-2; weak D call: TRBD1 (5 bases). Germline CDR1 reads SGHDN; CDR2 reads FVKESK. V shed 3 bases and J shed 8 bases, with 10 bases lying between them. This CDR3 has 12 amino acids. The CDR3 sequence: CASSQGPGGYTF. The CDR3 DNA reads as TGTGCCAGCAGCCAGGGGCCCGGCGGCTACACCTTC.

The chain uses TRBV5-4 and TRBJ2-7; 15 positions agree with TRBD2. CDR3 length: 18 residues. CDR1 and CDR2 from the germline V gene are SGHNT and YYREEE (reference sequence). V lost 1 base, J lost 4 bases, and 9 bases stayed unmatched. The CDR3 reads CASSLRPPGTSGRYEQYF. The CDR3 DNA reads TGTGCCAGCAGCTTGCGGCCTCCCGGGACTAGCGGGAGGTACGAGCAGTACTTC.

V gene TRBV5-5 combines with J gene TRBJ1-1, with 7 bases lining up with TRBD1. CDR1 is SGHKS and CDR2 is YYEKEE in the germline V gene (reference sequence). The J segment lost 5 bases and the V segment lost 3 bases, leaving 7 bases of the junction unmatched. This CDR3 comprises 14 residues. CDR3 nucleotides: TGTGCCAGCAGCTCGCCCAGGGGGTTTACTGAAGCTTTCTTT. Protein product: CASSSPRGFTEAFF. The full variable domain, in which reference TRBV5-5 and TRBJ1-1 provide the parts outside the CDR3, is DAGVTQSPTHLIKTRGQQVTLRCSPISGHKSVSWYQQVLGQGPQFIFQYYEKEERGRGNFPDRFSARQFPNYSSELNVNALLLGDSALYLCASSSPRGFTEAFFGQGTRLTVV.

The chain joins TRBV28 to TRBJ1-5; D is unresolved. CDR3 length: 13 residues. The V gene's germline CDR1 is MDHEN and CDR2 SYDVKM. V lost 2 bases to trimming and J lost 3 bases, with 5 bases between them. As DNA, the CDR3 is TGTGCCAGCAGTTTACGGTTCAATCAGCCCCAGCATTTT. It translates to CASSLRFNQPQHF.

The chain joins TRBV19 to TRBJ2-7; no clear D. From germline, CDR1 is LNHDA and CDR2 SQIVND (reference sequence). Trimming took 9 bases from V and 2 from J, leaving 14 bases between them. This CDR3 is 13 amino acids long. The CDR3 reads CASAPGPAYEQYF. In DNA form, the CDR3 reads TGTGCCAGCGCACCTGGGCCTGCCTACGAGCAGTACTTC.

This chain joins TRBV19 and TRBJ1-2; D not certain. CDR1 and CDR2 (germline): LNHDA, SQIVND (reference sequence). The CDR3 is 12 amino acids. Trimming stripped 1 base from V and 7 bases from J, with 7 bases between. The CDR3 sequence is CASSIGVSGYTF. CDR3 nucleotide sequence: TGTGCCAGTAGTATAGGAGTTAGTGGCTACACCTTC.

The chain is built from TRBV6-4 and TRBJ2-3; D not certain. CDR1 MRHNA and CDR2 SNTAGT come from the germline V gene. The CDR3 is 14 residues long. The ends were cut back, 4 bases at V and 1 base at J, with 9 bases in the middle. CDR3 residues: CASSVTTGTDTQYF. The CDR3 coding sequence is TGTGCCAGCAGTGTCACTACTGGCACAGATACGCAGTATTTT.

Of note for this clone: The junction does not match germline at one end; this may be a read error. The chain employs TRBV6-5 and TRBJ2-5; the D gene is possibly TRBD1 (6 bases). Germline V gene sequence: CDR1 MNHEY, CDR2 SVGAGI. The CDR3 extends over 13 amino acids. The CDR3 spells CASSYGQQATQYF. The CDR3 DNA reads TGTGCCAGCAGTTACGGACAGCAAGCGACCCAGTACTTC.

V and J are TRBV19 and TRBJ1-1; maybe TRBD1 (5 bases). Trimming took off 3 bases at V and 7 bases at J, with 21 bases between the two ends. CDR1 and CDR2 from the germline V gene are LNHDA and SQIVND (reference sequence). This CDR3 contains 16 residues. This chain's CDR3 is CASSIARTAAGYEAFF. The CDR3 nucleotides are TGTGCCAGTAGTATCGCCAGGACCGCAGCAGGGTATGAAGCTTTCTTT.

This clone was seen a few times. J is TRBJ2-3 and V is TRBV5-1, with 9 bases lining up with TRBD2. The CDR3 runs 15 residues. V was pared by 0 bases and J by 9 bases, with 8 bases of the junction left unmatched. Per germline, CDR1 SGHRS and CDR2 YFSETQ. The CDR3 region has the DNA TGCGCCAGCAGCTTGGTCCTAGCGGGGTACGTCACGCAGTATTTT. Translated, it gives CASSLVLAGYVTQYF.

The J gene is TRBJ2-7, the V gene TRBV27; D might be TRBD2 (5 bases). The V and J ends lost 5 bases and 6 bases respectively, with 14 bases between them. Germline CDR1 reads MNHEY; CDR2 reads SMNVEV (reference sequence). This CDR3 spans 13 amino acids. This CDR3 is CASSAAVGGEQYF. CDR3 DNA sequence: TGTGCCAGCAGTGCCGCGGTCGGAGGCGAGCAGTACTTC.

This chain joins TRBV28 and TRBJ2-3; D is unclear. The V end lost 4 bases, the J end lost 1 base, and 12 bases lay between the germline ends. This CDR3 contains 15 residues. Per germline, CDR1 MDHEN and CDR2 SYDVKM. The CDR3 DNA reads as TGTGCCAGCAGTTCCGCCGAGAAGCGCACAGATACGCAGTATTTT. Translating gives CASSSAEKRTDTQYF.

The chain joins TRBV5-1 to TRBJ1-5, with D possibly matching TRBD1 (5 bases). Germline-derived CDR1 and CDR2 are SGHRS and YFSETQ. This CDR3 has 14 residues. The V gene lost 4 bases and the J gene lost 5 bases, with 13 bases spanning the gap. In DNA form, the CDR3 reads TGCGCCAGCAGCGGTCAGGGAGGGGATCAGCCCCAGCATTTT. It is translated as CASSGQGGDQPQHF.

The chain uses TRBV6-6 and TRBJ2-1; 10 bases align to TRBD1. The V gene end was trimmed by 0 bases and the J gene end by 7 bases; junction bases not matched to a gene: 3. In germline, CDR1 is MNHNY, CDR2 SVGAGI (reference sequence). This CDR3 region has 15 residues. The CDR3 protein is CASSYSRQGANEQFF. CDR3 DNA: TGTGCCAGCAGTTACTCGAGACAGGGGGCGAATGAGCAGTTCTTC.

This chain links TRBV11-3 with TRBJ1-2; D possibly corresponds to TRBD1 (5 bases). CDR3 length: 12 amino acids. V lost 5 bases to trimming and J lost 4 bases, with 8 bases between them. Germline CDR1 SGHNT, CDR2 YENEEA. The CDR3, as DNA: TGTGCCAGCAGCCGACAGAGCTATGGCTACACCTTC. Translating it yields CASSRQSYGYTF.

V and J are TRBV29-1 and TRBJ2-7; 9 positions match TRBD2. From germline, CDR1 is SQVTM and CDR2 ANQGSEA. CDR3 length: 13 amino acids. The V gene end was trimmed by 5 bases and the J gene end by 5 bases; junction bases not matched to a gene: 7. CDR3 in amino acids: CSVMTSGGDEQYF. The DNA of the CDR3 is TGCAGCGTTATGACTAGCGGAGGGGACGAGCAGTACTTC.

V and J are TRBV27 and TRBJ2-7; 9 bases agree with TRBD1. V lost 6 bases and J lost 9; bases outside the gene matches: 9. Germline V gives CDR1 MNHEY, CDR2 SMNVEV (reference sequence). CDR3 size: 13 residues. The CDR3 reads CASSGGTGPRQYF. Here the CDR3 DNA reads TGTGCCAGCAGCGGGGGGACAGGGCCAAGGCAGTACTTC.

The chain uses TRBV2 and TRBJ1-3, with D uncertain. The V and J ends lost 4 bases and 2 bases respectively, with 9 bases between them. The germline V gene encodes CDR1 SNHLY and CDR2 FYNNEI. This CDR3 is 14 amino acids long. CDR3 residues: CASSGVRAGNTIYF. Here the CDR3 DNA reads TGTGCCAGCAGTGGGGTGAGGGCTGGAAACACCATATATTTT.

The genes are TRBV2 and TRBJ2-1; 7 bases map to TRBD2. CDR1 and CDR2 from the germline V gene are SNHLY and FYNNEI. The V and J ends lost 6 bases and 2 bases, in that order; junction bases with no gene match: 7. This CDR3 region has 15 residues. The CDR3 protein is CASRIAGSAYNEQFF. The CDR3 DNA reads as TGTGCCAGCAGAATAGCGGGTTCTGCCTACAATGAGCAGTTCTTC.

There are a few counts of this clone. The chain carries TRBV27 and TRBJ1-1; possible D gene TRBD1, 5 bases. Germline assignment: CDR1 MNHEY and CDR2 SMNVEV (reference sequence). Trimming removed 2 bases from V and 4 bases from J, with 8 bases in between. The CDR3 is 13 amino acids. For the CDR3, the DNA is TGTGCCAGCAGTTTAAGGGGCATCACTGAAGCTTTCTTT. Its protein is CASSLRGITEAFF.

The rearrangement uses TRBV10-1 and TRBJ2-6; the D gene is possibly TRBD2 (5 bases). CDR1 is WNHNN and CDR2 is SYGVQD in the germline V gene (reference sequence). CDR3 size: 16 residues. V lost 10 bases, J lost 7 bases, and 23 bases lay in between. CDR3 in amino acids: CANLPGNRFEANVLTF. The DNA of the CDR3 is TGCGCCAACCTACCGGGAAACCGATTTGAAGCCAACGTCCTGACTTTC.

The chain joins TRBV2 to TRBJ2-6; a weak D match, TRBD1 (6 bases). The CDR3 covers 15 residues. Germline V lookup: CDR1 SNHLY, CDR2 FYNNEI. Trimming shortened V by 7 bases and J by 0 bases, and 10 bases separated the two germline ends. The CDR3 here is CASKGHNSGANVLTF. CDR3 bases: TGTGCCAGCAAGGGACACAACTCTGGGGCCAACGTCCTGACTTTC.

In its sample, this clone was seen once. The chain links TRBV6-5 to TRBJ2-7; TRBD1 aligns across 10 bases. The CDR3 consists of 14 residues. The germline V gene has CDR1 MNHEY and CDR2 SVGAGI. Trimming cost V 5 bases and J 5 bases; bases outside gene matches: 6. In nucleotides, the CDR3 is TGTGCCAGCAGTCCCGGGACAGGGGTCCACGAGCAGTACTTC. It yields the protein CASSPGTGVHEQYF.